Listed here are 9 T cell receptor beta chains from one sample, sequenced in a study of blood T cell repertoires in COVID-19. Method: immunoSEQ multiplex PCR; TCRdb's copy keeps in-frame clones and lacks some. The data contain 140,000 to 150,000 clones, 80% to 90% of them singletons. The sample consisted of PBMCs or T cells enriched from blood (not recorded which). These receptors all come from a man between 60 and 75 years old who had recovered from COVID-19.

The CDR3 loop reads CASSGQGLEQYF. The CDR3 DNA is TGTGCCAGCAGCGGACAGGGGCTCGAGCAGTACTTC. This chain joins TRBV2 and TRBJ2-7, with 9 bases matching TRBD1. The CDR3 has 12 residues. Germline V lookup: CDR1 SNHLY, CDR2 FYNNEI. V shed 6 bases, J shed 6 bases, and the junction held 3 bases outside the gene matches. The full variable domain, in which reference TRBV2 and TRBJ2-7 provide the parts outside the CDR3, is EPEVTQTPSHQVTQMGQEVILRCVPISNHLYFYWYRQILGQKVEFLVSFYNNEISEKSEIFDDQFSVERPDGSNFTLKIRSTKLEDSAMYFCASSGQGLEQYFGPGTRLTVT.

The chain is built from TRBV4-2 and TRBJ1-6; the D is unclear. Trimming took off 1 base at V and 8 bases at J, with 6 bases between the two ends. This CDR3 is 13 amino acids long. CDR1 and CDR2 from the germline V gene are LGHNA and YNFKEQ. This chain's CDR3 is CASSQAGDSPLHF. The CDR3 region has the DNA TGTGCCAGCAGCCAAGCCGGGGATTCACCCCTCCACTTT.

This clone was picked up one time. V usage is TRBV11-3 and J usage is TRBJ2-2; 11 bases fit TRBD2. Trimming removed 1 base from V and 2 bases from J; junction bases left unmatched: 0. The CDR3 is 16 amino acids. Germline V lookup: CDR1 SGHNT, CDR2 YENEEA. CDR3 region: CASSLGLAGNTGELFF. As DNA, the CDR3 is TGTGCCAGCAGCTTAGGACTAGCGGGAAACACCGGGGAGCTGTTTTTT.

The chain employs TRBV6-5 and TRBJ1-5; maybe TRBD1 (5 bases). Germline V gene data show CDR1 as MNHEY and CDR2 as SVGAGI. The CDR3 runs to 12 residues. Trimming pared 10 bases from V and 5 bases from J, leaving 12 bases between. CDR3 sequence: CATRQGDQPQHF. The CDR3 DNA sequence: TGTGCCACCAGGCAAGGGGATCAGCCCCAGCATTTT.

The chain links TRBV10-1 to TRBJ2-7; possibly TRBD2 for D (5 bases). Deletions cut 4 bases from V and 3 bases from J, with 13 bases between. The germline V gene encodes CDR1 WNHNN and CDR2 SYGVQD (reference sequence). This CDR3 is 14 amino acids long. CDR3 region: CASSGFGENYEQYF. CDR3 nucleotide sequence: TGCGCCAGCAGTGGTTTCGGGGAAAACTACGAGCAGTACTTC.

V and J are TRBV9 and TRBJ2-2; D perhaps matches TRBD2 (6 bases). CDR3 size: 14 residues. Trimming took off 6 bases at V and 4 bases at J, with 13 bases between the two ends. In germline, CDR1 is SGDLS, CDR2 YYNGEE. In nucleotides, the CDR3 is TGTGCCAGCAAGGAGGGGCGGTTCACCGGGGAGCTGTTTTTT. Its protein is CASKEGRFTGELFF. Supplemented by reference TRBV9 and TRBJ2-2, the full variable domain reads DSGVTQTPKHLITATGQRVTLRCSPRSGDLSVYWYQQSLDQGLQFLIQYYNGEERAKGNILERFSAQQFPDLHSELNLSSLELGDSALYFCASKEGRFTGELFFGEGSRLTVL.

V is TRBV6-5 and J is TRBJ2-1; D might be TRBD2 (6 bases). The germline gives CDR1 MNHEY, CDR2 SVGAGI. The CDR3 has 15 amino acids. V was clipped by 7 bases and J by 6 bases, with 19 bases between them. The CDR3 sequence is CASTEHTGVPNEQFF. CDR3 nucleotide sequence: TGTGCCAGCACCGAACATACGGGAGTCCCCAATGAGCAGTTCTTC.

The rearrangement links TRBV6-1 to TRBJ2-7; TRBD2 matches 9 bases. J gave up 5 bases and V 1 base, and 6 bases lay outside the gene matches. This CDR3 comprises 15 residues. The germline V gene has CDR1 MNHNS and CDR2 SASEGT. CDR3 nucleotides: TGTGCCAGCAGTGAAGTAAAAGCGGGGGGTGACGAGCAGTACTTC. Encoded protein: CASSEVKAGGDEQYF.

V and J are TRBV3-1 (or the pseudogene TRBV3-2) and TRBJ1-2; the D gene is possibly TRBD1 (6 bases). Trimming pared 2 bases from V and 5 bases from J, leaving 18 bases between. CDR1 and CDR2 from the germline V gene are LGHDT and YNNKEL (reference sequence). The CDR3 is 16 amino acids. CDR3 loop: CASSQRWQGSGYGYTF. The DNA for the CDR3 is TGTGCCAGCAGCCAACGTTGGCAGGGGTCGGGGTATGGCTACACCTTC.